These 24 T cell receptor beta chains share one sample of origin, sequenced in a study of T cells expressing NK-cell markers. TCRdb derives one entry per CDR3 protein from the 5' RACE reads, leaving out DNA. The clone table shows approximately 440,000 distinct CDR3 sequences, with the ten largest holding around 1.4%. Sequenced material: blood T cells: a sorted CD56 or NKG2C T cell subset, CD4+ or CD8+ T cells, or bulk PBMC T cells (not recorded which). The receptors originated from a woman aged 45-65 years in good health.

The rearrangement joins TRBV27 to TRBJ1-5; as DNA is missing, the TRBD1 call by TCRdb cannot be tested. The CDR3 runs 14 residues. CDR1 and CDR2 (germline): MNHEY, SMNVEV (reference sequence). The chain's CDR3 is CASRGLVRNQPQHF.

The V and J genes are TRBV10-3 and TRBJ2-2; TCRdb selects TRBD2, and the lack of DNA leaves this call unchecked. Germline values: CDR1 ENHRY, CDR2 SYGVKD. The CDR3 is 15 residues long. CDR3 amino acids: CAISDSGRVAGELFF.

This rearrangement joins TRBV20-1 to TRBJ2-1; the TCRdb D gene call, TRBD1, has no DNA to confirm it. CDR3 length: 15 amino acids. Germline V gene lookup returns CDR1 DFQATT and CDR2 SNEGSKA (reference sequence). The CDR3 here is CSARDTGQGSAEQFF.

The genes are TRBV20-1 and TRBJ2-7; the D call of TRBD2 rests on TCRdb alone, since no DNA is present to check it. CDR3 size: 14 residues. CDR1 DFQATT and CDR2 SNEGSKA come from the germline V gene (reference sequence). CDR3: CSASLVAGGYEQYF.

The V and J genes are TRBV20-1 and TRBJ1-5; TCRdb's D call of TRBD1 is untestable without DNA. CDR1 is DFQATT, CDR2 SNEGSKA, per germline (reference sequence). The CDR3 runs 15 residues. The CDR3 sequence: CSARSFDRFNQPQHF.

This sequence joins TRBV29-1 and TRBJ1-3; no DNA is available, so the TRBD1 call from TCRdb remains unchecked. This CDR3 region has 15 residues. Germline assignment: CDR1 SQVTM and CDR2 ANQGSEA. This chain's CDR3 is CSVVWAQGPGNTIYF.

V and J are TRBV6-1 and TRBJ2-1; TCRdb's D call of TRBD1 is untestable without DNA. The CDR3 runs 18 residues. Per germline, CDR1 MNHNS and CDR2 SASEGT. The CDR3 here is CASSDPLRRGGPYNEQFF.

The rearrangement links TRBV20-1 to TRBJ1-2; there is no DNA to check the TCRdb D call of TRBD1. CDR3 length: 13 amino acids. CDR1 and CDR2 (germline): DFQATT, SNEGSKA (reference sequence). The CDR3 loop reads CSANRQGEYGYTF.

The V and J genes are TRBV24-1 and TRBJ2-7; TCRdb lists TRBD2, though no DNA is available to test this call. CDR1 KGHDR and CDR2 SFDVKD come from the germline V gene. The CDR3 length is 15 residues. CDR3 region: CATSDSRGWMDEQYF.

The CDR3 is CASSQGLDYNEQFF. The rearrangement joins TRBV3-1 to TRBJ2-1. CDR1 is LGHDT and CDR2 is YNNKEL in the germline V gene (reference sequence). This CDR3 is 14 amino acids long.

This rearrangement joins TRBV10-3 to TRBJ2-7; TCRdb picks TRBD2, but there is no DNA to check that call. This CDR3 is 17 amino acids long. CDR1 and CDR2 from the germline V gene are ENHRY and SYGVKD. This CDR3 reads CAISESTLTSGYYEQYF.

The chain is built from TRBV12-3 or TRBV12-4 and TRBJ1-2; TCRdb names TRBD1, which stays unverified in the absence of DNA. There are 14 residues in the CDR3. The chain's CDR3 is CASSLGGRGYGYTF.

V gene TRBV5-1 combines with J gene TRBJ1-1; TCRdb designates TRBD1, a call that cannot be tested without DNA. The germline CDR1 and CDR2 sequences are SGHRS and YFSETQ. The CDR3 has 15 amino acids. The CDR3 reads CASSLGSTGGTEAFF.

The gene calls are TRBV19 and TRBJ1-1; TCRdb reports TRBD1, a call that lacks DNA to check it against. Germline CDR1 is LNHDA and CDR2 is SQIVND (reference sequence). The CDR3 is made up of 15 amino acids. The chain's CDR3 is CASSWEGKPNTEAFF.

The rearrangement joins TRBV28 to TRBJ1-2; as DNA is missing, the TRBD1 call by TCRdb cannot be tested. The germline CDR1 and CDR2 sequences are MDHEN and SYDVKM. The CDR3 is made up of 14 amino acids. The CDR3 sequence is CASSFTQPHYGYTF.

The V and J genes are TRBV7-9 and TRBJ2-1; as DNA is missing, the TRBD2 call by TCRdb cannot be tested. CDR1 is SEHNR and CDR2 is FQNEAQ in the germline V gene (reference sequence). This CDR3 has 14 amino acids. The CDR3 spells CASSSAGGPGEQFF.

The V call is TRBV5-1, the J call TRBJ2-3; TCRdb designates TRBD1, a call that cannot be tested without DNA. CDR1 is SGHRS, CDR2 YFSETQ, per germline. This CDR3 has 15 amino acids. CDR3 sequence reads: CASSSQGASTDTQYF.

J is TRBJ1-2 and V is TRBV12-3 or TRBV12-4; TCRdb outputs TRBD1, but without DNA this stays unchecked. The CDR3 spans 14 residues. CDR3 amino acids: CASSHPEGRYGYTF.

The rearrangement joins TRBV5-1 to TRBJ2-1. Germline V gives CDR1 SGHRS, CDR2 YFSETQ. This CDR3 has 16 amino acids. CDR3 protein: CASSLGTGGPYNEQFF.

This chain uses TRBV19 with TRBJ2-7; with no DNA, the TCRdb D assignment of TRBD2 cannot be verified. Germline values: CDR1 LNHDA, CDR2 SQIVND (reference sequence). The CDR3 extends over 16 amino acids. CDR3 residues: CASSSQREGRFYEQYF.

The chain carries TRBV5-1 and TRBJ2-1; lacking DNA, the TRBD1 call made by TCRdb goes unchecked. The CDR3 contains 11 residues. The germline V gene has CDR1 SGHRS and CDR2 YFSETQ. The CDR3 region is CASSRDLEQFF.

The rearrangement joins TRBV5-1 to TRBJ1-3; TCRdb proposes TRBD1, but this gene call is untestable without DNA. The CDR3 consists of 16 residues. The germline V gene has CDR1 SGHRS and CDR2 YFSETQ. CDR3 protein: CASSDPTGPSGNTIYF. The whole variable domain, remainder taken from reference TRBV5-1 and TRBJ1-3, is KAGVTQTPRYLIKTRGQQVTLSCSPISGHRSVSWYQQTPGQGLQFLFEYFSETQRNKGNFPGRFSGRQFSNSRSEMNVSTLELGDSALYLCASSDPTGPSGNTIYFGEGSWLTVV.

The chain uses TRBV20-1 and TRBJ2-3. The CDR3 consists of 11 residues. In germline, CDR1 is DFQATT, CDR2 SNEGSKA (reference sequence). The CDR3 reads CSASSGYTQYF.

This chain connects TRBV4-1 to TRBJ2-2; the D gene TCRdb calls, TRBD2, cannot be checked with no DNA. The CDR3 is made up of 16 amino acids. Germline V lookup: CDR1 MGHRA, CDR2 YSYEKL. This chain's CDR3 is CASSQEGAGVPGELFF.